The 21 T cell receptor beta chains below all came from one sample that was sequenced in a study of cytomegalovirus exposure and HLA in healthy donors. PCR was performed using 60 Vbeta and 13 Jbeta primers. Some clones are missing from TCRdb's copy, which holds only in-frame ones; the method was immunoSEQ multiplex PCR. The sample holds roughly 170,000 clones; over 60% are singletons and the top ten take around 1.5%. The sample taken for sequencing was PBMCs. Receptor source: a girl aged 10 to 17 in good health and CMV-seronegative.

This clone was counted between two and nine times. The V gene is TRBV7-8, the J gene TRBJ2-7; D is perhaps TRBD2 (6 bases). Per germline, CDR1 SGHVS and CDR2 FQNEAQ. There are 15 residues in the CDR3. Trimming cost V 1 base and J 4 bases, with 14 bases left between them. The CDR3 nucleotides are TGTGCCAGCAGCTTAGTGATCGCGGGGAAGTACGAGCAGTACTTC. This encodes CASSLVIAGKYEQYF.

This clone was seen more than once but under ten times. V and J are TRBV18 and TRBJ1-3; tentatively, D is TRBD1 (5 bases). V was clipped by 2 bases and J by 0 bases, with 11 bases between them. The CDR3 is made up of 16 amino acids. Germline CDR1 reads KGHSH; CDR2 reads LQKENI. The CDR3, as DNA: TGTGCCAGCTCACCAGTGGAGGGGTACTCTGGAAACACCATATATTTT. Protein product: CASSPVEGYSGNTIYF.

The chain couples TRBV6-6 to TRBJ1-5; weak D call: TRBD1 (5 bases). Germline CDR1 reads MNHNY; CDR2 reads SVGAGI (reference sequence). The CDR3 covers 16 residues. The ends were cut back, 0 bases at V and 4 bases at J, with 13 bases in the middle. CDR3 in amino acids: CASSYSGRGGNQPQHF. Here the CDR3 DNA reads TGTGCCAGCAGTTACTCGGGTAGGGGAGGGAATCAGCCCCAGCATTTT.

V is TRBV4-1 and J is TRBJ1-1; TRBD1 is a possible D gene (5 bases). The V end lost 5 bases, the J end lost 4 bases, and 14 bases lay between the germline ends. Germline CDR1 and CDR2: MGHRA and YSYEKL. The CDR3 runs to 14 residues. DNA for the CDR3: TGCGCCAGCAGCTTCTCTGAAAGGGGCACTGAAGCTTTCTTT. Amino acid sequence: CASSFSERGTEAFF.

This clone has just a few counts. The chain carries TRBV19 and TRBJ2-1; 8 bases align to TRBD2. This CDR3 is built from 17 residues. Germline loops: CDR1 LNHDA, CDR2 SQIVND (reference sequence). Unmatched junction bases numbered 9, after V lost 3 bases and J lost 2 bases. CDR3 region: CASSIYSSGPTYNEQFF. The CDR3 DNA reads as TGTGCCAGTAGTATCTATTCTAGCGGGCCTACCTACAATGAGCAGTTCTTC. The variable domain in full, with the rest retrieved from reference TRBV19 and TRBJ2-1, is DGGITQSPKYLFRKEGQNVTLSCEQNLNHDAMYWYRQDPGQGLRLIYYSQIVNDFQKGDIAEGYSVSREKKESFPLTVTSAQKNPTAFYLCASSIYSSGPTYNEQFFGPGTRLTVL.

This chain links TRBV12-5 with TRBJ2-1; 7 bases align to TRBD1. The CDR3 has 13 residues. The V gene end was trimmed by 5 bases and the J gene end by 8 bases; junction bases not matched to a gene: 6. Germline V gives CDR1 LGHNT, CDR2 FRNRAP. CDR3 loop: CASGPRDRYEQFF. Here the CDR3 DNA reads TGTGCTAGTGGTCCTCGGGACAGATATGAGCAGTTCTTC.

The chain carries TRBV7-9 and TRBJ2-1; 8 bases are shared with TRBD1. Germline V CDR1 and CDR2: SEHNR, FQNEAQ (reference sequence). The length of the CDR3 is 16 residues. With V trimmed by 1 base and J by 6 bases, 8 bases remained unmatched. In DNA, the CDR3 is TGTGCCAGCAGCTTAGTTGGGACAGGAGGTCCCAATGAGCAGTTCTTC. Its protein is CASSLVGTGGPNEQFF. Full variable domain (rest looked up from reference TRBV7-9 and TRBJ2-1): DTGVSQNPRHKITKRGQNVTFRCDPISEHNRLYWYRQTLGQGPEFLTYFQNEAQLEKSRLLSDRFSAERPKGSFSTLEIQRTEQGDSAMYLCASSLVGTGGPNEQFFGPGTRLTVL.

The V and J genes are TRBV5-1 and TRBJ1-4; 10 bases fit TRBD1. The CDR3 totals 16 residues. The V gene end was trimmed by 4 bases and the J gene end by 5 bases; junction bases not matched to a gene: 8. CDR1 and CDR2 from the germline V gene are SGHRS and YFSETQ. The chain's CDR3 is CASSLSKTGGNEKLFF. In nucleotides, the CDR3 is TGCGCCAGCAGCCTCTCGAAGACAGGGGGCAATGAAAAACTGTTTTTT.

The chain carries TRBV5-1 and TRBJ2-5; 7 nucleotides line up with TRBD1. The CDR3 covers 16 residues. Germline V gene lookup returns CDR1 SGHRS and CDR2 YFSETQ. Germline trimming cut 4 bases from V and 3 bases from J; bases unmatched to any gene: 12. CDR3 sequence reads: CASSPRQGRVEETQYF. CDR3 in DNA: TGCGCCAGCAGCCCGCGACAGGGCAGGGTAGAAGAGACCCAGTACTTC.

This clone was detected once. The rearrangement joins TRBV10-3 to TRBJ1-1, with TRBD1 matching 8 bases. CDR1 and CDR2 from the germline V gene are ENHRY and SYGVKD. The CDR3 is 14 residues long. V trimming: 6 bases; J trimming: 6 bases; junction bases outside the gene matches: 9. The CDR3 DNA follows: TGTGCCATCAGGCCGACAGGGGAAGTGGCTGAAGCTTTCTTT. This sequence encodes CAIRPTGEVAEAFF.

The chain joins TRBV6-5 to TRBJ2-1; 8 nucleotides agree with TRBD2. Germline lookup yields CDR1 MNHEY and CDR2 SVGAGI. Losses at the gene ends were 2 bases for V and 4 bases for J; bases not matched to a gene: 4. The CDR3 has 15 residues. CDR3 sequence: CASSYLAGRYNEQFF. The CDR3 region has the DNA TGTGCCAGCAGTTACCTAGCGGGCAGATACAATGAGCAGTTCTTC.

The chain employs TRBV9 and TRBJ2-1; maybe TRBD2 (6 bases). V lost 4 bases to trimming and J lost 3 bases, with 11 bases between them. Germline V gene sequence: CDR1 SGDLS, CDR2 YYNGEE. The CDR3 has 14 residues. CDR3 sequence (DNA): TGTGCCAGCAGCCCAGGGACTGGCTACAATGAGCAGTTCTTC. Translation gives CASSPGTGYNEQFF.

The rearrangement uses TRBV5-5 and TRBJ1-1, with D possibly matching TRBD1 (5 bases). Trimming stripped 2 bases from V and 5 bases from J, with 13 bases between. Germline V gives CDR1 SGHKS, CDR2 YYEKEE (reference sequence). This CDR3 comprises 14 residues. CDR3 in DNA: TGTGCCAGCAGCTTTGCGGGGGGTGGGACTGAAGCTTTCTTT. It specifies CASSFAGGGTEAFF. Variable domain in full (rest from reference TRBV5-5 and TRBJ1-1): DAGVTQSPTHLIKTRGQQVTLRCSPISGHKSVSWYQQVLGQGPQFIFQYYEKEERGRGNFPDRFSARQFPNYSSELNVNALLLGDSALYLCASSFAGGGTEAFFGQGTRLTVV.

The chain joins TRBV19 to TRBJ2-1; a possible D gene is TRBD2 (5 bases). V dropped 3 bases and J dropped 4 bases, with 10 bases sitting between them. The germline CDR1 and CDR2 sequences are LNHDA and SQIVND (reference sequence). This CDR3 is built from 14 residues. In DNA form, the CDR3 reads TGTGCCAGTAGTATCCAACCGGGATACAATGAGCAGTTCTTC. Its translation is CASSIQPGYNEQFF.

V usage is TRBV5-6 and J usage is TRBJ1-1; perhaps TRBD1 as D (6 bases). CDR1 SGHDT and CDR2 YYEEEE come from the germline V gene. This CDR3 contains 16 residues. With 7 bases removed from V and 7 bases from J, the gap between germline ends came to 26 bases. DNA of the CDR3: TGTGCCAGCTCATATTTTGACAGGACCTCTTTCGGTGAAGCTTTCTTT. As protein: CASSYFDRTSFGEAFF.

This chain uses TRBV5-6 with TRBJ2-1; D is ambiguous. Germline values: CDR1 SGHDT, CDR2 YYEEEE. Trimming cost V 5 bases and J 0 bases, with 9 bases left between them. The CDR3 is 14 amino acids. Written as DNA, the CDR3 is TGTGCCAGCAGTCCGCGGAGCTCCTACAATGAGCAGTTCTTC. It yields the protein CASSPRSSYNEQFF. The entire variable domain, with the rest obtained from reference TRBV5-6 and TRBJ2-1, is as follows: DAGVTQSPTHLIKTRGQQVTLRCSPKSGHDTVSWYQQALGQGPQFIFQYYEEEERQRGNFPDRFSGHQFPNYSSELNVNALLLGDSALYLCASSPRSSYNEQFFGPGTRLTVL.

The V and J genes are TRBV6-4 and TRBJ2-2, with a tentative D call TRBD1 (5 bases). The germline CDR1 and CDR2 sequences are MRHNA and SNTAGT. The CDR3 is made up of 15 amino acids. V gave up 0 bases and J gave up 3 bases, with 8 bases separating them. CDR3 nucleotide sequence: TGTGCCAGCAGTGACTCGGGGCAGCACACCGGGGAGCTGTTTTTT. Protein: CASSDSGQHTGELFF.

This clone showed up many times. This chain joins TRBV5-4 and TRBJ1-6; TRBD1 is a possible D gene (6 bases). Germline CDR1 SGHNT, CDR2 YYREEE (reference sequence). CDR3 length equals 17 residues. With 2 bases removed from V and 0 bases from J, the gap between germline ends came to 12 bases. The CDR3: CASSLLRGSSYNSPLHF. The CDR3 coding sequence is TGTGCCAGCAGCTTACTAAGGGGGAGCTCCTATAATTCACCCCTCCACTTT.

The CDR3 nucleotides are TGTGCCAGCAGTTTAACGACTAGCGGGGGATTCTACGAGCAGTACTTC. It is translated as CASSLTTSGGFYEQYF. The rearrangement uses TRBV6-5 and TRBJ2-7, with TRBD2 matching over 12 bases. Per germline, CDR1 MNHEY and CDR2 SVGAGI. Trimming took 4 bases from V and 3 from J; bases not matched to a gene: 7. The CDR3 totals 16 residues.

The chain combines TRBV6-5 with TRBJ2-7; a possible D gene is TRBD1 (7 bases). V was cut by 5 bases and J by 6 bases, with 14 bases left in between. CDR1 MNHEY and CDR2 SVGAGI come from the germline V gene. This CDR3 has 13 amino acids. This chain's CDR3 is CASSAGSGGEQYF. As DNA, the CDR3 is TGTGCCAGCAGTGCGGGGTCAGGGGGCGAGCAGTACTTC.

The chain combines TRBV5-1 with TRBJ2-3, with 10 bases matching TRBD1. Germline CDR1 and CDR2: SGHRS and YFSETQ. The CDR3 spans 17 residues. V trimming: 1 base; J trimming: 0 bases; junction bases outside the gene matches: 5. The CDR3, as DNA: TGCGCCAGCAGCTTGTCGCCGGGACAGGGGAGCACAGATACGCAGTATTTT. Translation gives CASSLSPGQGSTDTQYF.